Shown below are 30 T cell receptor beta chains from a single sample sequenced in a study of blood T cell repertoires in COVID-19. Sequencing used immunoSEQ multiplex PCR; TCRdb keeps in-frame clones, though not all of them. The sample lists fewer than 250,000 clones, more than 70% seen once, with 6.5% to 8.5% in the top ten. Sequencing was performed on PBMCs or T cells enriched from blood (not recorded which). These receptors all come from a woman aged 35 to 49 with acute COVID-19.

The chain links TRBV28 to TRBJ1-5; 10 positions agree with TRBD1. Germline lookup yields CDR1 MDHEN and CDR2 SYDVKM. V lost 4 bases and J lost 5; bases outside the gene matches: 5. The CDR3 has 15 amino acids. CDR3 sequence reads: CASSSATGGYQPQHF. The CDR3, as DNA: TGTGCCAGCAGTTCCGCGACAGGGGGCTATCAGCCCCAGCATTTT.

This rearrangement joins TRBV28 to TRBJ1-5; D remains ambiguous. V lost 2 bases to trimming and J lost 1 base, with 6 bases between them. This CDR3 has 14 amino acids. In germline, CDR1 is MDHEN, CDR2 SYDVKM. CDR3 sequence reads: CASSLGQSNQPQHF. The CDR3 nucleotides are TGTGCCAGCAGTTTAGGTCAGAGCAATCAGCCCCAGCATTTT.

This clone was observed a handful of times. The genes are TRBV4-2 and TRBJ1-2, with D possibly matching TRBD1 (5 bases). The V gene's germline CDR1 is LGHNA and CDR2 YNFKEQ. CDR3 length equals 14 residues. The V gene lost 7 bases and the J gene lost 7 bases, with 19 bases spanning the gap. In DNA, the CDR3 is TGTGCCAGCACATCGGAGGGCAGGGCGCGTGGCTACACCTTC. Translated: CASTSEGRARGYTF.

The genes are TRBV6-4 and TRBJ2-4; the D is unclear. The length of the CDR3 is 19 residues. Trimming left V 0 bases short and J 1 base short, with 19 bases between. Germline V gene data show CDR1 as MRHNA and CDR2 as SNTAGT. CDR3 in amino acids: CASSDSSHGSPLAKNIQYF. The CDR3 nucleotides read TGTGCCAGCAGTGACTCTTCCCACGGGTCACCCTTGGCCAAAAACATTCAGTACTTC.

The rearrangement links TRBV7-9 to TRBJ2-5, with D tentatively TRBD2 (5 bases). The CDR3 is 15 residues long. The V and J ends lost 2 bases and 2 bases respectively, with 12 bases between them. The germline gives CDR1 SEHNR, CDR2 FQNEAQ (reference sequence). CDR3 region: CASSLNTRVQETQYF. CDR3 DNA: TGTGCCAGCAGCTTAAACACTAGGGTTCAAGAGACCCAGTACTTC. Supplemented by reference TRBV7-9 and TRBJ2-5, the full variable domain reads DTGVSQNPRHKITKRGQNVTFRCDPISEHNRLYWYRQTLGQGPEFLTYFQNEAQLEKSRLLSDRFSAERPKGSFSTLEIQRTEQGDSAMYLCASSLNTRVQETQYFGPGTRLLVL.

The rearrangement links TRBV10-3 to TRBJ2-1; TRBD2 matches at 13 bases. With 6 bases clipped from V and 7 bases from J, the junction kept 3 bases outside the gene matches. There are 14 residues in the CDR3. The germline gives CDR1 ENHRY, CDR2 SYGVKD. The DNA of the CDR3 is TGTGCCATCAGCGGACTAGCGGGAGCTAATGAGCAGTTCTTC. Residues: CAISGLAGANEQFF.

The CDR3 nucleotides are TGTGCCAGCAGTTCCCTAGCGGGGATCTCCTACGAGCAGTACTTC. It yields the protein CASSSLAGISYEQYF. The chain employs TRBV28 and TRBJ2-7; the match to TRBD2 covers 9 bases. This CDR3 region has 15 residues. Germline CDR1 MDHEN, CDR2 SYDVKM. The junction had 4 bases not matched to a gene; V was cut back by 4 bases and J by 0 bases.

The chain joins TRBV6-5 to TRBJ1-2; 10 bases align to TRBD1. Looked up from germline, CDR1 is MNHEY and CDR2 is SVGAGI. The CDR3 totals 15 residues. V lost 4 bases, J lost 4 bases, and 6 bases stayed unmatched. The chain's CDR3 is CASSLGTGEVYGYTF. The CDR3 DNA reads as TGTGCCAGCAGTTTGGGGACAGGGGAGGTCTATGGCTACACCTTC.

This clone occurred once. For the CDR3, the DNA is TGTGCCTGGACCCTCCCGACAGGGTACCAAGAGACCCAGTACTTC. This encodes CAWTLPTGYQETQYF. V gene TRBV30 combines with J gene TRBJ2-5; 7 bases align to TRBD1. Germline CDR1 GTSNPN, CDR2 SVGIG (reference sequence). The V and J ends lost 4 bases and 0 bases, in that order; junction bases with no gene match: 8. The CDR3 covers 15 residues.

In this sample, this clone turned up many times. The chain joins TRBV9 to TRBJ2-2; D remains ambiguous. Between the trimmed V and J ends, which lost 4 bases and 5 bases, there was a span of 3 bases. The germline gives CDR1 SGDLS, CDR2 YYNGEE. The CDR3 is 11 residues long. This CDR3 reads CASSSTGELFF. DNA of the CDR3: TGTGCCAGCAGCTCTACCGGGGAGCTGTTTTTT.

This rearrangement joins TRBV19 to TRBJ1-2; perhaps TRBD1 as D (5 bases). Trimming stripped 2 bases from V and 9 bases from J, with 16 bases between. The CDR3 is 14 residues long. Germline V gene lookup returns CDR1 LNHDA and CDR2 SQIVND (reference sequence). The DNA of the CDR3 is TGTGCCAGTAGTATACAGTCAGGGCCGAGGAGCTACACCTTC. Its protein is CASSIQSGPRSYTF.

V usage is TRBV7-2 and J usage is TRBJ1-1; TRBD1 matches 9 bases. Germline assignment: CDR1 SGHTA and CDR2 FQGNSA. The CDR3 covers 15 residues. Germline trimming cut 5 bases from V and 5 bases from J; bases unmatched to any gene: 9. The CDR3 reads CASSPGTGMGTEAFF. As DNA, the CDR3 is TGTGCCAGCAGCCCGGGGACAGGGATGGGGACTGAAGCTTTCTTT.

The genes are TRBV6-2 or TRBV6-3 and TRBJ2-5; D not certain. This CDR3 spans 13 amino acids. CDR1 MNHEY and CDR2 SVGEGT come from the germline V gene. The germline V and J ends were trimmed by 3 bases and 1 base, with 6 bases remaining between them. CDR3 in amino acids: CASSYAAQETQYF. CDR3 nucleotide sequence: TGTGCCAGCAGTTATGCGGCCCAAGAGACCCAGTACTTC.

This chain uses TRBV7-2 with TRBJ1-2; 11 bases map to TRBD1. Trimming removed 5 bases from V and 2 bases from J; junction bases left unmatched: 7. CDR1 SGHTA and CDR2 FQGNSA come from the germline V gene. This CDR3 contains 16 residues. CDR3 coding DNA: TGTGCCAGCAGCCACGGTGGGACAGGGGGAAACTATGGCTACACCTTC. It translates to CASSHGGTGGNYGYTF.

On this clone itself: Other nucleotide sequences from this sample produce the same CDR3. The J gene is TRBJ1-4, the V gene TRBV4-1; the match to TRBD1 covers 9 bases. Unmatched junction bases numbered 2, after V lost 1 base and J lost 5 bases. The germline V gene has CDR1 MGHRA and CDR2 YSYEKL. This CDR3 is built from 15 residues. CDR3 bases: TGCGCCAGCAGCCAAGTTGGGACAGGGAATGAAAAACTGTTTTTT. Translation gives CASSQVGTGNEKLFF.

The chain couples TRBV24-1 to TRBJ2-1; 9 positions agree with TRBD2. With 6 bases clipped from V and 3 bases from J, the junction kept 11 bases outside the gene matches. The CDR3 is 17 residues long. Germline CDR1 KGHDR, CDR2 SFDVKD. The CDR3 DNA is TGTGCCACCAGTACAGCCGGGGCTAGCGGGGTCTACAATGAGCAGTTCTTC. This encodes CATSTAGASGVYNEQFF.

The gene calls are TRBV7-9 and TRBJ1-1, with TRBD1 identical over 7 bases. Germline assignment: CDR1 SEHNR and CDR2 FQNEAQ (reference sequence). The CDR3 has 15 amino acids. The V gene end was trimmed by 3 bases and the J gene end by 5 bases; junction bases not matched to a gene: 9. In DNA form, the CDR3 reads TGTGCCAGCAGCTTTAAGGGGGACAGCGCAACTGAAGCTTTCTTT. It encodes CASSFKGDSATEAFF.

The CDR3 loop reads CASSLRGGSTEAFF. CDR3 nucleotides: TGTGCCAGCAGCTTAAGAGGGGGTTCGACTGAAGCTTTCTTT. The chain recombines TRBV7-3 with TRBJ1-1; D might be TRBD1 (6 bases). Germline CDR1 and CDR2: SGHTA and FQGTGA. The CDR3 loop spans 14 amino acids. Trimming shortened V by 1 base and J by 5 bases, and 11 bases separated the two germline ends.

The CDR3 spells CASSPGTDAYEAFF. CDR3 nucleotides: TGCGCCAGCAGCCCGGGGACAGATGCGTATGAAGCTTTCTTT. The J gene is TRBJ1-1, the V gene TRBV5-1; 7 positions match TRBD1. The V segment lost 4 bases and the J segment 7 bases; nucleotides outside the gene matches: 10. The CDR3 has 14 residues. Germline V gives CDR1 SGHRS, CDR2 YFSETQ.

The CDR3 DNA sequence: TGTGCCAGCAGTTCAGGACAGGGCTCGCAGTTCTTC. Translating it yields CASSSGQGSQFF. This rearrangement joins TRBV11-3 to TRBJ2-1; the match to TRBD1 covers 8 bases. The CDR3 is made up of 12 amino acids. Germline V gene data show CDR1 as SGHNT and CDR2 as YENEEA. V was clipped by 6 bases and J by 12 bases; unmatched bases: 7.

The CDR3 region is CASSLASTGVGYTF. CDR3 sequence (DNA): TGCGCCAGCAGCTTGGCCAGTACAGGGGTAGGCTACACCTTC. The genes are TRBV5-1 and TRBJ1-2; TRBD1 aligns across 7 bases. Germline CDR1 and CDR2: SGHRS and YFSETQ. The CDR3 is made up of 14 amino acids. Trimming cost V 0 bases and J 8 bases; bases outside gene matches: 7. Drawing the rest from reference TRBV5-1 and TRBJ1-2, the complete variable domain is KAGVTQTPRYLIKTRGQQVTLSCSPISGHRSVSWYQQTPGQGLQFLFEYFSETQRNKGNFPGRFSGRQFSNSRSEMNVSTLELGDSALYLCASSLASTGVGYTFGSGTRLTVV.

The chain links TRBV18 to TRBJ1-6; D might be TRBD1 (5 bases). CDR1 and CDR2 from the germline V gene are KGHSH and LQKENI. Between the trimmed V and J ends, which lost 5 bases and 8 bases, there was a span of 16 bases. The CDR3 contains 15 residues. CDR3 loop: CASSSTQGTDSPLHF. CDR3 in DNA: TGTGCCAGCTCATCGACGCAGGGAACGGATTCACCCCTCCACTTT.

The chain recombines TRBV27 with TRBJ2-7; D may be TRBD1 (5 bases). This CDR3 comprises 13 residues. V dropped 6 bases and J dropped 5 bases, with 14 bases sitting between them. The germline CDR1 and CDR2 sequences are MNHEY and SMNVEV (reference sequence). The CDR3 loop reads CASRPPGAHEQYF. CDR3 DNA sequence: TGTGCCAGCAGGCCGCCTGGGGCCCACGAGCAGTACTTC.

V usage is TRBV9 and J usage is TRBJ2-1; tentatively, D is TRBD2 (7 bases). Germline CDR1 reads SGDLS; CDR2 reads YYNGEE. Trimming shortened V by 0 bases and J by 9 bases, and 13 bases separated the two germline ends. The CDR3 length is 14 residues. Here the CDR3 reads CASSVAGGAGEQFF. For the CDR3, the DNA is TGTGCCAGCAGCGTAGCTGGGGGGGCTGGTGAGCAGTTCTTC.

The chain employs TRBV6-5 and TRBJ1-3; no clear D. This CDR3 contains 13 residues. V lost 6 bases and J lost 4, with 10 bases in between. Per germline, CDR1 MNHEY and CDR2 SVGAGI. This chain's CDR3 is CASRNWEGNTIYF. In DNA form, the CDR3 reads TGTGCCAGCAGAAATTGGGAGGGAAACACCATATATTTT.

V usage is TRBV25-1 and J usage is TRBJ2-2; no clear D. V was shortened by 2 bases and J by 3 bases, with 10 bases between the two germline ends. The CDR3 runs 15 residues. Germline-derived CDR1 and CDR2 are MGHDK and SYGVNS. Here the CDR3 reads CASSEAPAHTGELFF. The CDR3 coding sequence is TGTGCCAGCAGTGAAGCTCCAGCGCACACCGGGGAGCTGTTTTTT. Combining the CDR3 with reference TRBV25-1 and TRBJ2-2 gives the whole variable domain EADIYQTPRYLVIGTGKKITLECSQTMGHDKMYWYQQDPGMELHLIHYSYGVNSTEKGDLSSESTVSRIRTEHFPLTLESARPSHTSQYLCASSEAPAHTGELFFGEGSRLTVL.

The genes are TRBV5-4 and TRBJ2-5; tentatively, D is TRBD2 (6 bases). The CDR3 runs 14 residues. The V gene lost 0 bases and the J gene lost 4 bases, with 10 bases spanning the gap. In germline, CDR1 is SGHNT, CDR2 YYREEE (reference sequence). The CDR3 DNA sequence: TGTGCCAGCAGCTTGGTCGGGGGACGAGAGACCCAGTACTTC. It specifies CASSLVGGRETQYF.

The chain couples TRBV6-1 to TRBJ1-2; D ambiguous. Per the germline V gene, CDR1 is MNHNS and CDR2 is SASEGT. The CDR3 totals 16 residues. The V and J ends lost 3 bases and 5 bases respectively, with 19 bases between them. CDR3 in amino acids: CASSDIGLGVTYGYTF. In nucleotides, the CDR3 is TGTGCCAGCAGTGATATTGGCTTGGGAGTTACTTATGGCTACACCTTC.

This clone has a handful of counts. The chain couples TRBV18 to TRBJ1-6; 9 bases line up with TRBD1. The CDR3 consists of 13 residues. CDR1 and CDR2 (germline): KGHSH, LQKENI. The V segment lost 6 bases and the J segment 6 bases; nucleotides outside the gene matches: 0. The chain's CDR3 is CASSGQGNSPLHF. The DNA of the CDR3 is TGTGCCAGCTCGGGACAGGGTAATTCACCCCTCCACTTT. The whole variable domain, filled in from reference TRBV18 and TRBJ1-6, reads NAGVMQNPRHLVRRRGQEARLRCSPMKGHSHVYWYRQLPEEGLKFMVYLQKENIIDESGMPKERFSAEFPKEGPSILRIQQVVRGDSAAYFCASSGQGNSPLHFGNGTRLTVT.

This chain joins TRBV28 and TRBJ2-5; no reliable D call. This CDR3 is 16 amino acids long. Between the trimmed V and J ends, which lost 5 bases and 0 bases, there was a span of 16 bases. Germline CDR1 MDHEN, CDR2 SYDVKM. CDR3 nucleotide sequence: TGTGCCAGCAGTCCCCTCCTTGGCCGTTACCAAGAGACCCAGTACTTC. Protein sequence: CASSPLLGRYQETQYF.